This T cell receptor beta chain was captured in a study of cytomegalovirus exposure and HLA in healthy donors. Both 60 Vbeta primers and 13 Jbeta primers went into the PCR. The assay was immunoSEQ multiplex PCR, and TCRdb's table has in-frame clones only and misses some. Of roughly 100,000 clones in the sample, about two thirds were seen once. V lost 4 bases and J lost 2, with 16 bases in between. Germline CDR1 SGDLS, CDR2 YYNGEE. There are 16 residues in the CDR3. This clonotype was obtained from a boy aged 5 to 17 in good health and CMV-seronegative. The chain has TRBV9 and TRBJ2-1; D is perhaps TRBD2 (5 bases). The sample taken for sequencing was PBMCs. The CDR3 is CASSSSRTGTYNEQFF. The CDR3 DNA reads as TGTGCCAGCAGCTCCTCGAGGACGGGAACCTACAATGAGCAGTTCTTC. Full variable domain (missing parts from reference TRBV9 and TRBJ2-1): DSGVTQTPKHLITATGQRVTLRCSPRSGDLSVYWYQQSLDQGLQFLIQYYNGEERAKGNILERFSAQQFPDLHSELNLSSLELGDSALYFCASSSSRTGTYNEQFFGPGTRLTVL.